This record looks at one TCR beta chain sequence and its context. These data are taken from a study of T cell clusters in autoimmune cytopenias. The CDR3 extends over 16 amino acids. Germline V gives CDR1 SEHNR, CDR2 FQNEAQ (reference sequence). TRB amplification used approximately 250 ng of peripheral blood genomic DNA. TRB was amplified by touch-down multiplex PCR, primer pools A and B combined. Each CDR3 protein gets one entry in TCRdb, which reprocessed the multiplex PCR reads and gives no DNA. The specimen's table records around 15,000 distinct CDR3 sequences. The chain links TRBV7-9 to TRBJ1-4. The source is a human donor with an autoimmune cytopenia or autoimmune hepatitis (not recorded which). Sequencing input: peripheral blood. This CDR3 is CASSLTRQMGNEKLFF.